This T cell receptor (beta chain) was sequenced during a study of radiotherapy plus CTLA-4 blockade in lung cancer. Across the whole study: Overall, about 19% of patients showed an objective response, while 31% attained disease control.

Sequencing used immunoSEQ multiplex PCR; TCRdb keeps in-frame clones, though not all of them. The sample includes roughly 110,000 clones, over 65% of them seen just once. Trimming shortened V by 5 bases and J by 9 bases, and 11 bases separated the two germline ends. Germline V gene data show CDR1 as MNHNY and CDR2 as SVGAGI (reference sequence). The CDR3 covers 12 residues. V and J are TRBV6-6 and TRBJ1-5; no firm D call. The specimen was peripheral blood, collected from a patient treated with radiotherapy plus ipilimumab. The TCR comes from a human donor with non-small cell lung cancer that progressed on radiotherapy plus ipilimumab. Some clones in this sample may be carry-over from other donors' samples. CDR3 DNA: TGTGCCAGCAGTCCACCTAGGTTGCCCCAGCATTTT. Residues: CASSPPRLPQHF.